This T cell receptor (beta chain) stems from a study of cytomegalovirus exposure and HLA in healthy donors. General study findings and limits: It was confirmed in vitro that a few of the CMV-associated chains were specific for CMV antigens. Subsequent analysis of the approximately 130 validation repertoires found a tendency for first-cohort TCR clusters to co-occur. A list of 150 to 200 TCR beta chains associated with cytomegalovirus was given.

Worth noting for this clone: Its cognate antigen is unknown.

Among the 120 subjects of the validation cohort, separate from the roughly 670-subject first cohort, were the donors. The germline V gene has CDR1 SGHTA and CDR2 FQGTGA. V shed 3 bases and J shed 1 base, with 12 bases lying between them. CDR3 length equals 15 residues. The table came from immunoSEQ multiplex PCR; TCRdb's copy has only in-frame clones and leaves some out. The data show 150,000 to 200,000 clones, 95% to 97% seen once. The J gene is TRBJ2-5, the V gene TRBV7-3, with D perhaps matching TRBD2 (6 bases). The TCR was taken from a woman in her late teens or twenties in good health and CMV-seronegative. Sequencing input: PBMCs. DNA of the CDR3: TGTGCCAGCAGCTTTGGGGGGTCCCCCCAAGAGACCCAGTACTTC. The encoded protein is CASSFGGSPQETQYF.